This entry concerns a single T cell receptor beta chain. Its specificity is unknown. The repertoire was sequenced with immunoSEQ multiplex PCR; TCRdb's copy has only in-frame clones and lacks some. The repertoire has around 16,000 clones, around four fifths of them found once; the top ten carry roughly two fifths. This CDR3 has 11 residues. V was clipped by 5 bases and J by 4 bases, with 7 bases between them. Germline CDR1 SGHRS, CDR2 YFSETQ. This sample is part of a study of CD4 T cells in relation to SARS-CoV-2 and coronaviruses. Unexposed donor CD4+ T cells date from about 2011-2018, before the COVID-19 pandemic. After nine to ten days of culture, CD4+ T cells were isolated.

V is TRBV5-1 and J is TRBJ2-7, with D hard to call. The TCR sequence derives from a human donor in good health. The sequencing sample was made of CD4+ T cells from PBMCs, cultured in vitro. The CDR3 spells CASRGQYEQYF. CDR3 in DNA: TGCGCCAGCAGGGGTCAATACGAGCAGTACTTC.